The source of this TCR beta chain is a study of long-term antiretroviral therapy in people with HIV. Study observations and caveats: Blood specimens, gathered between the mid-2000s and the late 2010s, were possibly obtained under older ART regimens. Post-treatment diversity went higher with ART but stayed below transplant donor controls.

The immunoSEQ assay was v3.0, run at survey level. Produced via immunoSEQ multiplex PCR; TCRdb's table is partial and in-frame only. The data contain tens of thousands of clones, approximately 85% of them seen just once; the ten biggest clones take up just under 4.5%. As for this clone: The antigen is not known.

The CDR3 runs 15 residues. Germline CDR1 and CDR2: SEHNR and FQNEAQ (reference sequence). Trimming took 4 bases from V and 5 from J; bases not matched to a gene: 8. Each contributor possessed a minimum of one pre-ART and a minimum of two post-ART PBMC samples. This sequence originates from a man between 18 and 29 years old with HIV. The input for sequencing was unsorted PBMCs, taken about 3.4 years after starting antiretroviral therapy. The V gene is TRBV7-9, the J gene TRBJ2-7; 10 nucleotides line up with TRBD1. The CDR3 DNA reads TGTGCCAGCAGCTCTAGGGTTGGGACAGGGGACGAGCAGTACTTC. Encoded protein: CASSSRVGTGDEQYF.